A selection of T cell receptor beta chains follows, all from one sample in a study of vaccination and CD4 T cells after COVID-19. Which antigens these TCRs recognize remains unknown. TCRdb re-derived calls from the PCR reads in MiXCR, one entry per CDR3 protein. The sample carries around 13,000 distinct CDR3 sequences, around 76% recorded once. This specimen consisted of CD4+ T cells from blood, cultured in vitro, obtained after SARS-CoV-2 vaccination. The source of these receptors is a human donor who received a COVID-19 vaccine. Each CDR3 is given with its conserved first and last residue. A D gene is named only where the DNA matches it firmly. Not every row has a clone size; where given, it reads once, few, many or a size class.

DNA | CDR3 | J | V | size | D
TGTGCCAGCAGTGAATTGGGAGATGAGGGTTATGGCTACACCTTC | CASSELGDEGYGYTF | TRBJ1-2 | TRBV6-1 | few | .
TGTGCCACCAGTTCCGGACAGGGCGGGGAGACCCAGTACTTC | CATSSGQGGETQYF | TRBJ2-5 | TRBV24-1 | once | TRBD1
TGTGCTAGTGGTTTGGTCCTGGCAGGTAACTATGGCTACACCTTC | CASGLVLAGNYGYTF | TRBJ1-2 | TRBV12-5 | once | .
TGTGCCAGCAGGACGGGACAGTATGGCTACACCTTC | CASRTGQYGYTF | TRBJ1-2 | TRBV21-1 | . | .
TGTGCCACCCGTGGGGCGGGGGGAAGGAACACCGGGGAGCTGTTTTTT | CATRGAGGRNTGELFF | TRBJ2-2 | TRBV7-2 | . | TRBD2
TGCAGCGTTGAAGGGGATTCGAACTATGGCTACACCTTC | CSVEGDSNYGYTF | TRBJ1-2 | TRBV29-1 | . | .
TGTGCCAGCAGCCCAGATCGCCGGAACAATGAGCAGTTCTTC | CASSPDRRNNEQFF | TRBJ2-1 | TRBV11-3 | . | .
TGCAGTGCCAGAGTTGGGGAGGCTAGCACCGGGGAGCTGTTTTTT | CSARVGEASTGELFF | TRBJ2-2 | TRBV20-1 | . | .
TGTGCCAGCAGTGAAGTAGGGGGGAACACTGAAGCTTTCTTT | CASSEVGGNTEAFF | TRBJ1-1 | TRBV6-1 | . | .
TGTGCCAGCAGTCTCTTGCTTGGGACAGGGAGAGCAGATACGCAGTATTTT | CASSLLLGTGRADTQYF | TRBJ2-3 | TRBV27 | few | TRBD1
TGTGCCAGTAGTATAGTTGAGGGACGTCGGGGCTACACCTTC | CASSIVEGRRGYTF | TRBJ1-2 | TRBV19 | . | .
TGTGCCAGCAGCTCGCCCGAGGGACTAGCGGGGGATCGAACGCAGTATTTT | CASSSPEGLAGDRTQYF | TRBJ2-3 | TRBV7-2 | . | TRBD2
TGCAGTGCTAGAGAACCTAGCGGGGGCGGTGAGCAGTTCTTC | CSAREPSGGGEQFF | TRBJ2-1 | TRBV20-1 | . | TRBD2
TGCGCCAGCAGTGAGTCCGGGGGTTTAGGTGATACGCAGTATTTT | CASSESGGLGDTQYF | TRBJ2-3 | TRBV10-1 | . | .
TGTGCCAGCAGCTTAGCAGTGGCCAAAAACATTCAGTACTTC | CASSLAVAKNIQYF | TRBJ2-4 | TRBV7-2 | . | .
TGTGCCAGCGTAGGGGGGTGGGCAGATACGCAGTATTTT | CASVGGWADTQYF | TRBJ2-3 | TRBV28 | few | .
TGTGCCTGGAGTAGGATTGGGAATTCACCCCTCCACTTT | CAWSRIGNSPLHF | TRBJ1-6 | TRBV30 | once | .
TGCAGTGCTAGAGGATGGAGGGGGGCAGGCAATGAGCAGTTCTTC | CSARGWRGAGNEQFF | TRBJ2-1 | TRBV20-1 | . | .
TGTGCCAGCAGTGACCGGCGCGGGGGGGCCGACCAAGAGACCCAGTACTTC | CASSDRRGGADQETQYF | TRBJ2-5 | TRBV2 | . | TRBD2
TGTGCCAGCAGTTTACAGGGACGGGCTAATGAAAAACTGTTTTTT | CASSLQGRANEKLFF | TRBJ1-4 | TRBV27 | . | .
TGCGCCAGCAGCTTGTTTAGCGGCCAAGAGACCCAGTACTTC | CASSLFSGQETQYF | TRBJ2-5 | TRBV5-1 | . | .
TGTGCCAGCAGCTTAGAGAACACTGAAGCTTTCTTT | CASSLENTEAFF | TRBJ1-1 | TRBV11-3 | . | .
TGTGCCAGTAACGAGACCCAGTACTTC | CASNETQYF | TRBJ2-5 | TRBV19 | . | .
TGTGCCAGCACTGGGGGGTCCGGTAATTCACCCCTCCACTTT | CASTGGSGNSPLHF | TRBJ1-6 | TRBV6-2/TRBV6-3 | . | .
TGTGCCAGCAGTCAAACTAGCGAGAACACCGGGGAGCTGTTTTTT | CASSQTSENTGELFF | TRBJ2-2 | TRBV6-1 | . | TRBD2
TGTGCCAGCACCCGAAGATGGGACGGGCTCGGGGGCTACACCTTC | CASTRRWDGLGGYTF | TRBJ1-2 | TRBV6-1 | . | .
TGTGCCAGCAGCTTAGAGGTTGGGGAGACCCAGTACTTC | CASSLEVGETQYF | TRBJ2-5 | TRBV7-9 | . | .
TGTGCCACCAGCGGACAGGGAGGTGGCTACACCTTC | CATSGQGGGYTF | TRBJ1-2 | TRBV24-1 | . | TRBD1
TGCAGTGCCATCATTCCCGGGTACCAAGAGACCCAGTACTTC | CSAIIPGYQETQYF | TRBJ2-5 | TRBV20-1 | . | .
TGCAGTGCTAGGAAGGGGGCCCTCCTTGAGGCTGAAGCTTTCTTT | CSARKGALLEAEAFF | TRBJ1-1 | TRBV20-1 | . | TRBD1
TGTGCCAGCAGCTACCGACAGAACTATGGCTACACCTTC | CASSYRQNYGYTF | TRBJ1-2 | TRBV7-2 | . | .
TGTGCCAGCAATCCCGGGACCCCCGGCACTGAAGCTTTCTTT | CASNPGTPGTEAFF | TRBJ1-1 | TRBV2 | . | .
TGTGCTAGAAGGACGGCTGAAGCTTTCTTT | CARRTAEAFF | TRBJ1-1 | TRBV5-3 | few | .